One and the same sample provided the 20 T cell receptor beta chains below, sequenced in a study of response to subunit inactivated influenza vaccine. Using its own MiXCR run on the RT-PCR reads, TCRdb lists one record per CDR3 protein. In the table there are fewer than 250,000 distinct CDR3 sequences, approximately 15% of which are singletons. The specimen comprised CD8+ T cells sorted from PBMCs, sampled roughly 5 days after vaccination. Source of these receptors: a man aged 50 or older who received an inactivated influenza vaccine.

The gene calls are TRBV5-1 and TRBJ2-3; D not resolved. CDR3 length equals 15 residues. V shed 1 base and J shed 4 bases, with 13 bases lying between them. Per the germline V gene, CDR1 is SGHRS and CDR2 is YFSETQ. The CDR3 protein is CASSLQQVGPDTQYF. In DNA, the CDR3 is TGCGCCAGCAGCTTGCAGCAGGTTGGGCCAGATACGCAGTATTTT.

This clonotype was observed a single time. The V call is TRBV10-3, the J call TRBJ1-1; 10 bases align to TRBD1. Germline V gives CDR1 ENHRY, CDR2 SYGVKD. The trim removed 6 bases at V and 3 bases at J, leaving 7 bases unmatched. This CDR3 contains 15 residues. The CDR3 sequence is CAIRGQGKVHTEAFF. DNA of the CDR3: TGTGCCATCAGGGGACAGGGGAAGGTGCACACTGAAGCTTTCTTT.

This clonotype was counted between two and nine times. V is TRBV27 and J is TRBJ2-7, with 7 nucleotides matching TRBD2. Germline V gene data show CDR1 as MNHEY and CDR2 as SMNVEV (reference sequence). V was pared by 4 bases and J by 0 bases, with 6 bases of the junction left unmatched. CDR3 length equals 15 residues. CDR3 protein: CASSYTSAPSYEQYF. For the CDR3, the DNA is TGTGCCAGCAGTTACACTAGCGCCCCCTCCTACGAGCAGTACTTC.

This clonotype has just a few counts. This sequence joins TRBV4-3 and TRBJ1-1; D ambiguous. The CDR3 runs 14 residues. V was trimmed by 1 base and J by 1 base, leaving 7 bases between them. Germline assignment: CDR1 LGHNA and CDR2 YSLEER. The CDR3 DNA is TGCGCCAGCAGCCAAGGGGTAGCGAACACTGAAGCTTTCTTT. It encodes CASSQGVANTEAFF.

The rearrangement joins TRBV2 to TRBJ1-2; D may be TRBD1 (5 bases). CDR1 and CDR2 (germline): SNHLY, FYNNEI. V lost 4 bases and J lost 8, with 23 bases in between. This CDR3 region has 16 residues. CDR3 protein: CASSALDSNNSMGYTF. For the CDR3, the DNA is TGTGCCAGCAGTGCACTCGACAGTAACAATTCTATGGGCTACACCTTC.

This clonotype was found a few times. J is TRBJ2-3 and V is TRBV24-1; D is perhaps TRBD1 (6 bases). From germline, CDR1 is KGHDR and CDR2 SFDVKD. Trimming pared 5 bases from V and 3 bases from J, leaving 11 bases between. The CDR3 covers 14 residues. This CDR3 reads CATSGQGRTDTQYF. The DNA of the CDR3 is TGTGCCACCAGTGGGCAGGGGAGAACAGATACGCAGTATTTT.

The chain employs TRBV27 and TRBJ2-7, with D tentatively TRBD1 (5 bases). The CDR3 runs 14 residues. Germline assignment: CDR1 MNHEY and CDR2 SMNVEV (reference sequence). The V end lost 2 bases, the J end lost 2 bases, and 10 bases lay between the germline ends. The CDR3 region has the DNA TGTGCCAGCAGTTTAAAGACAGCTCCCTACGAGCAGTACTTC. Its protein is CASSLKTAPYEQYF.

This clonotype was seen a handful of times. J is TRBJ1-4 and V is TRBV12-3 or TRBV12-4; D uncertain. CDR3 length: 14 residues. Trimming shortened V by 4 bases and J by 0 bases, and 6 bases separated the two germline ends. CDR3 loop: CASSSKTTNEKLFF. The CDR3 DNA reads as TGTGCCAGCAGTTCTAAAACAACTAATGAAAAACTGTTTTTT.

The chain couples TRBV20-1 to TRBJ2-2; D possibly corresponds to TRBD2 (5 bases). Germline V gene data show CDR1 as DFQATT and CDR2 as SNEGSKA (reference sequence). The CDR3 contains 13 residues. Trimming cost V 6 bases and J 0 bases, with 8 bases left between them. The CDR3 nucleotides are TGCAGTGCCCGGGATCCGAACACCGGGGAGCTGTTTTTT. This codes for CSARDPNTGELFF.

This clonotype appeared a few times. This chain connects TRBV4-2 to TRBJ2-7; no clear D. Germline values: CDR1 LGHNA, CDR2 YNFKEQ. The CDR3 loop spans 14 amino acids. Trimming stripped 4 bases from V and 6 bases from J, with 16 bases between. The chain's CDR3 is CASSPSSSLSEQYF. In DNA form, the CDR3 reads TGTGCCAGCAGCCCCTCAAGCTCTCTAAGCGAGCAGTACTTC.

This clonotype was counted a few times. The chain employs TRBV2 and TRBJ2-7, with D unclear. Trimming took 10 bases from V and 0 from J, leaving 13 bases between them. The CDR3 consists of 13 residues. Per germline, CDR1 SNHLY and CDR2 FYNNEI. The CDR3 sequence is CAIFSSISYEQYF. DNA of the CDR3: TGTGCCATTTTTAGCAGCATCTCCTACGAGCAGTACTTC.

The CDR3 region is CASSPWGSGANVLTF. CDR3 nucleotide sequence: TGTGCCAGCAGCCCATGGGGCTCTGGGGCCAACGTCCTGACTTTC. This chain links TRBV3-1 with TRBJ2-6; D is uncertain. V gave up 4 bases and J gave up 0 bases, with 7 bases separating them. The CDR3 sequence is 15 residues long. From germline, CDR1 is LGHDT and CDR2 YNNKEL (reference sequence).

This clonotype was recorded many times. The rearrangement uses TRBV15 and TRBJ2-1, with TRBD2 identical over 14 bases. The CDR3 is made up of 14 amino acids. With 6 bases clipped from V and 6 bases from J, the junction kept 1 base outside the gene matches. Germline V gene data show CDR1 as LNHNV and CDR2 as YYDKDF (reference sequence). The CDR3 is CATRGLAGGNEQFF. CDR3 in DNA: TGTGCCACCAGAGGACTAGCGGGAGGCAATGAGCAGTTCTTC.

The gene calls are TRBV29-1 and TRBJ1-1; TRBD1 is a possible D gene (6 bases). CDR3 length: 12 amino acids. Germline CDR1 SQVTM, CDR2 ANQGSEA. V was pared by 7 bases and J by 5 bases, with 14 bases between. CDR3 in amino acids: CSAGGPWTEAFF. The CDR3 DNA follows: TGCAGCGCCGGGGGGCCGTGGACTGAAGCTTTCTTT.

The gene calls are TRBV10-2 and TRBJ2-7, with D tentatively TRBD1 or TRBD2 (6 bases each). Germline-derived CDR1 and CDR2 are WSHSY and SAAADI. The CDR3 is made up of 15 amino acids. V was cut by 3 bases and J by 1 base, with 13 bases left in between. The CDR3 loop reads CASSDPQGLSYEQYF. In DNA form, the CDR3 reads TGCGCCAGCAGTGATCCACAGGGACTTTCCTACGAGCAGTACTTC.

This clonotype was observed a few times. The gene calls are TRBV6-5 and TRBJ2-2; perhaps D is TRBD1 or TRBD2 (5 bases each). The CDR3 is made up of 15 amino acids. Germline CDR1 MNHEY, CDR2 SVGAGI. Trimming removed 3 bases from V and 6 bases from J, with 14 bases in between. CDR3 DNA sequence: TGTGCCAGCAGTTATATGGGGGTGCGGCCCGGGGAGCTGTTTTTT. It specifies CASSYMGVRPGELFF.

This clonotype was found a few times. The rearrangement joins TRBV6-1 to TRBJ1-4, with D uncertain. CDR1 and CDR2 from the germline V gene are MNHNS and SASEGT. The ends were cut back, 2 bases at V and 0 bases at J, with 10 bases in the middle. This CDR3 is built from 16 residues. The CDR3 spells CASSEWVDATNEKLFF. CDR3 coding DNA: TGTGCCAGCAGTGAATGGGTCGATGCAACTAATGAAAAACTGTTTTTT.

This clonotype has just one count. The chain uses TRBV20-1 and TRBJ2-5; 13 bases are a match to TRBD2. Germline CDR1 is DFQATT and CDR2 is SNEGSKA (reference sequence). The CDR3 runs to 16 residues. With 5 bases clipped from V and 10 bases from J, the junction kept 16 bases outside the gene matches. CDR3 sequence (DNA): TGCAGTGCTCCCCTACTAGCGGGAGGGACCCAGGAGGACCAGTACTTC. Protein: CSAPLLAGGTQEDQYF.

This clonotype was seen a handful of times. V and J are TRBV6-1 and TRBJ2-5; TRBD2 matches at 8 bases. The CDR3 totals 18 residues. Germline assignment: CDR1 MNHNS and CDR2 SASEGT. V was clipped by 1 base and J by 0 bases; unmatched bases: 10. The CDR3 loop reads CASSEDGTRLSYQETQYF. The CDR3 region has the DNA TGTGCCAGCAGTGAAGATGGGACTAGGCTGAGCTACCAAGAGACCCAGTACTTC.

The sample holds a few counts of this clonotype. This chain links TRBV15 with TRBJ2-5; possible D gene TRBD1, 6 bases. Trimming cost V 1 base and J 0 bases, with 6 bases left between them. Per germline, CDR1 LNHNV and CDR2 YYDKDF (reference sequence). This CDR3 comprises 14 residues. CDR3 sequence: CATSRGTDQETQYF. The DNA of the CDR3 is TGTGCCACCAGCAGAGGGACAGACCAAGAGACCCAGTACTTC. Variable domain in full (rest from reference TRBV15 and TRBJ2-5): DAMVIQNPRYQVTQFGKPVTLSCSQTLNHNVMYWYQQKSSQAPKLLFHYYDKDFNNEADTPDNFQSRRPNTSFCFLDIRSPGLGDTAMYLCATSRGTDQETQYFGPGTRLLVL.